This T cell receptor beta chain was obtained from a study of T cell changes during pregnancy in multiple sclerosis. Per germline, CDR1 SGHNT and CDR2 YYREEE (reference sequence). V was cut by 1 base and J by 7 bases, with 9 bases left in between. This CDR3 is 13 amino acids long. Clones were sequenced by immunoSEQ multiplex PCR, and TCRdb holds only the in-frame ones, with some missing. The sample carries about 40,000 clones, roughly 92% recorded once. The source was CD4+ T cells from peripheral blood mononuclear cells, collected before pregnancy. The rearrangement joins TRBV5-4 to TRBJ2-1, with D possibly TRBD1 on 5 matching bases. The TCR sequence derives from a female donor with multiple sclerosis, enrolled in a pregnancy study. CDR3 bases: TGTGCCAGCAGCTTGAGACAGAGGAATGAGCAGTTCTTC. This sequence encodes CASSLRQRNEQFF.